This T cell receptor (beta chain) was sequenced in a study of T-cell memory formation after mild COVID-19. Study-level background: Largely donor-specific TCR clusters were found. Whole-study findings and limits: There was a balanced CD4/CD8 profile in clones contracting day 15 to 85, and later expanders leaned CD4+. Pre-infection memory harbored some responding clones, suggesting cross-reactive memory joined.

This clonotype was observed a handful of times. Its antigen remains unknown. The 5'RACE method, run with constant-segment primers, produced TCR alpha and TCR beta cDNA libraries (carrying sample barcodes and UMIs). One entry per CDR3 protein results from TCRdb running MiXCR on the 5' RACE reads. The sample records fewer than 350,000 distinct CDR3 sequences, roughly 15% being singletons. This TCR came from a young man who had mild COVID-19 (a few samples of this study predate the infection). Cell type and time point are not known. The sample consisted of PBMCs or a T cell subset sorted from them (not recorded which).

CDR3 residues: CASRSGGVTDTQYF. CDR3 in DNA: TGTGCCAGCAGAAGCGGGGGAGTCACAGATACGCAGTATTTT. V gene TRBV2 combines with J gene TRBJ2-3; TRBD2 aligns across 8 bases. The length of the CDR3 is 14 residues. CDR1 and CDR2 from the germline V gene are SNHLY and FYNNEI. V shed 6 bases and J 2 bases; nucleotides not matched to a gene: 4. Using reference TRBV2 and TRBJ2-3 for the parts outside the CDR3, the full variable domain is EPEVTQTPSHQVTQMGQEVILRCVPISNHLYFYWYRQILGQKVEFLVSFYNNEISEKSEIFDDQFSVERPDGSNFTLKIRSTKLEDSAMYFCASRSGGVTDTQYFGPGTRLTVL.